One and the same sample provided the 25 T cell receptor beta chains below, sequenced in a study of blood T cell repertoires in COVID-19. TCRdb keeps only in-frame clones here, not all; method: immunoSEQ multiplex PCR. The sample records 120,000 to 150,000 clones, more than 75% being singletons. The sample taken for sequencing was peripheral blood. Source of these receptors: an elderly man with acute or convalescent COVID-19.

The chain carries TRBV2 and TRBJ2-7; 12 bases line up with TRBD1. The V and J ends lost 8 bases and 12 bases, in that order; junction bases with no gene match: 8. The CDR3 sequence is 12 residues long. Germline CDR1 and CDR2: SNHLY and FYNNEI. The CDR3 loop is CASFRDRGRLYF. The CDR3 DNA sequence: TGTGCCAGCTTCCGGGACAGGGGGCGGCTGTACTTC.

V usage is TRBV7-2 and J usage is TRBJ2-2; TRBD1 is a possible D gene (6 bases). This CDR3 has 14 residues. With 5 bases removed from V and 7 bases from J, the gap between germline ends came to 14 bases. Germline-derived CDR1 and CDR2 are SGHTA and FQGNSA. CDR3 amino acids: CASSAYRASGELFF. In nucleotides, the CDR3 is TGTGCCAGCAGCGCCTACAGGGCTAGCGGGGAGCTGTTTTTT.

The J gene is TRBJ1-1, the V gene TRBV5-1; possibly TRBD1 for D (6 bases). The CDR3 spans 15 residues. Trimming took 1 base from V and 2 from J, leaving 12 bases between them. Germline CDR1 is SGHRS and CDR2 is YFSETQ. The DNA for the CDR3 is TGCGCCAGCAGCTTGCAGGGGCCCCCTAACACTGAAGCTTTCTTT. Amino acids: CASSLQGPPNTEAFF.

The chain links TRBV5-4 to TRBJ2-3, with 8 nucleotides matching TRBD1. Germline trimming cut 5 bases from V and 4 bases from J; bases unmatched to any gene: 12. The CDR3 runs 16 residues. From germline, CDR1 is SGHNT and CDR2 YYREEE (reference sequence). The CDR3 nucleotides are TGTGCCAGCAGTTCCAATGCCGGGACAGGAGCAGATACGCAGTATTTT. Encoded protein: CASSSNAGTGADTQYF.

The chain uses TRBV25-1 and TRBJ1-5; possibly TRBD1 for D (5 bases). Germline loops: CDR1 MGHDK, CDR2 SYGVNS. The CDR3 is 12 amino acids. Trimming took off 6 bases at V and 7 bases at J, with 10 bases between the two ends. The CDR3 DNA follows: TGTGCCAGCAGCCAGGGTTTGCAGCCCCAGCATTTT. It yields the protein CASSQGLQPQHF.

The chain employs TRBV6-5 and TRBJ1-1; TRBD1 might be the D (5 bases). This CDR3 is 14 amino acids long. Trimming took off 8 bases at V and 1 base at J, with 14 bases between the two ends. CDR1 is MNHEY and CDR2 is SVGAGI in the germline V gene. CDR3 residues: CASLEQVGNTEAFF. CDR3 nucleotide sequence: TGTGCCAGCCTGGAACAGGTTGGGAACACTGAAGCTTTCTTT.

The chain carries TRBV5-1 and TRBJ1-4, with TRBD1 identical over 8 bases. In germline, CDR1 is SGHRS, CDR2 YFSETQ. Unmatched junction bases numbered 7, after V lost 4 bases and J lost 8 bases. This CDR3 spans 14 amino acids. CDR3 in DNA: TGCGCCAGCAGCCATGGACAGGGCGGCGAAAAACTGTTTTTT. Translation: CASSHGQGGEKLFF. Looking up the rest from reference TRBV5-1 and TRBJ1-4 gives the full variable domain: KAGVTQTPRYLIKTRGQQVTLSCSPISGHRSVSWYQQTPGQGLQFLFEYFSETQRNKGNFPGRFSGRQFSNSRSEMNVSTLELGDSALYLCASSHGQGGEKLFFGSGTQLSVL.

About this clone itself: The same CDR3 can be traced to other DNA sequences in this sample. The chain combines TRBV5-1 with TRBJ2-5; 16 nucleotides agree with TRBD2. The CDR3 has 15 residues. In germline, CDR1 is SGHRS, CDR2 YFSETQ. J lost 5 bases, V lost 4 bases, and 2 bases had no gene match. CDR3: CASSTGLAGGETQYF. As DNA, the CDR3 is TGCGCCAGCAGCACGGGACTAGCGGGAGGGGAGACCCAGTACTTC.

V and J are TRBV6-5 and TRBJ2-1; tentative D call: TRBD2 (6 bases). The ends were cut back, 7 bases at V and 8 bases at J, with 15 bases in the middle. Germline V gene lookup returns CDR1 MNHEY and CDR2 SVGAGI. The CDR3 length is 13 residues. The CDR3 reads CASTPFGSHEQFF. The CDR3, as DNA: TGTGCCAGCACACCTTTCGGGAGCCATGAGCAGTTCTTC.

The chain employs TRBV30 and TRBJ1-1; D uncertain. The CDR3 sequence is 13 residues long. Germline CDR1 reads GTSNPN; CDR2 reads SVGIG (reference sequence). Trimming pared 0 bases from V and 1 base from J, leaving 6 bases between. Here the CDR3 DNA reads TGTGCCTGGAGTGTCCCCAAGAACACTGAAGCTTTCTTT. Protein: CAWSVPKNTEAFF.

The chain employs TRBV6-5 and TRBJ2-3; TRBD1 agrees at 7 bases. The CDR3 covers 14 residues. After removal of 10 bases from V and 0 bases from J, the junction contained 7 bases not matched to a gene. Looked up from germline, CDR1 is MNHEY and CDR2 is SVGAGI. The CDR3 loop reads CATHNRGSTDTQYF. Here the CDR3 DNA reads TGTGCCACCCACAACAGGGGTAGCACAGATACGCAGTATTTT.

The count of this clone is one. The gene calls are TRBV5-8 and TRBJ2-6; a weak D match, TRBD2 (5 bases). V lost 0 bases and J lost 4, with 20 bases in between. The CDR3 is made up of 19 amino acids. Germline assignment: CDR1 SGHTS and CDR2 YDEGEE. CDR3 coding DNA: TGTGCCAGCAGCTTGGTTGGGAGATTAAGCTCCTGGGGGGCCAACGTCCTGACTTTC. Translated, it gives CASSLVGRLSSWGANVLTF.

The chain combines TRBV9 with TRBJ2-3; 15 bases line up with TRBD2. The germline V gene has CDR1 SGDLS and CDR2 YYNGEE. J lost 2 bases, V lost 3 bases, and 10 bases had no gene match. CDR3 size: 19 residues. The CDR3 loop is CASSAQSGLAGGLTDTQYF. The CDR3 coding sequence is TGTGCCAGCAGCGCCCAATCGGGACTAGCGGGGGGCCTCACAGATACGCAGTATTTT.

V usage is TRBV27 and J usage is TRBJ1-1, with 10 positions matching TRBD1. Germline CDR1 is MNHEY and CDR2 is SMNVEV (reference sequence). The CDR3 sequence is 16 residues long. The junction had 6 bases not matched to a gene; V was cut back by 1 base and J by 4 bases. As DNA, the CDR3 is TGTGCCAGCAGTTTATACTTCGGACAGGGGGGCACTGAAGCTTTCTTT. The encoded protein is CASSLYFGQGGTEAFF.

The chain employs TRBV19 and TRBJ2-7; the D gene is possibly TRBD1 (5 bases). CDR1 is LNHDA and CDR2 is SQIVND in the germline V gene (reference sequence). V was shortened by 3 bases and J by 2 bases, with 20 bases between the two germline ends. This CDR3 is built from 17 residues. In nucleotides, the CDR3 is TGTGCCAGTAGTATTGCATGGGGCCAAACGCGTGCCTACGAGCAGTACTTC. It translates to CASSIAWGQTRAYEQYF. Full variable domain (outside the CDR3, taken from reference TRBV19 and TRBJ2-7): DGGITQSPKYLFRKEGQNVTLSCEQNLNHDAMYWYRQDPGQGLRLIYYSQIVNDFQKGDIAEGYSVSREKKESFPLTVTSAQKNPTAFYLCASSIAWGQTRAYEQYFGPGTRLTVT.

CDR3 nucleotides: TGTGCCACCAGGAGGAACAGGGGTAGGAACACCGGGGAGCTGTTTTTT. This gives the protein CATRRNRGRNTGELFF. The chain combines TRBV15 with TRBJ2-2; 7 bases are shared with TRBD1. Germline V gives CDR1 LNHNV, CDR2 YYDKDF (reference sequence). The V gene end was trimmed by 6 bases and the J gene end by 1 base; junction bases not matched to a gene: 8. The CDR3 runs to 16 residues. Full variable domain (rest looked up from reference TRBV15 and TRBJ2-2): DAMVIQNPRYQVTQFGKPVTLSCSQTLNHNVMYWYQQKSSQAPKLLFHYYDKDFNNEADTPDNFQSRRPNTSFCFLDIRSPGLGDTAMYLCATRRNRGRNTGELFFGEGSRLTVL.

The rearrangement links TRBV7-2 to TRBJ1-3; D gene ambiguous. CDR1 is SGHTA and CDR2 is FQGNSA in the germline V gene. V lost 1 base, J lost 0 bases, and 10 bases lay in between. The CDR3 is 16 residues long. The CDR3 reads CASSLDSKISGNTIYF. The CDR3 DNA sequence: TGTGCCAGCAGCTTAGACAGCAAGATCTCTGGAAACACCATATATTTT.

This sequence joins TRBV15 and TRBJ2-7, with 8 bases identical to TRBD1. Trimming removed 3 bases from V and 2 bases from J; junction bases left unmatched: 3. Germline V lookup: CDR1 LNHNV, CDR2 YYDKDF (reference sequence). This CDR3 contains 14 residues. The CDR3 loop reads CATSSGQGPYEQYF. In DNA form, the CDR3 reads TGTGCCACCAGCAGTGGACAGGGACCCTACGAGCAGTACTTC.

This chain uses TRBV5-4 with TRBJ1-1; 8 positions agree with TRBD1. V was pared by 4 bases and J by 1 base, with 6 bases of the junction left unmatched. The CDR3 is 15 amino acids. Looked up from germline, CDR1 is SGHNT and CDR2 is YYREEE (reference sequence). For the CDR3, the DNA is TGTGCCAGCAGCCGGGGACAGGTGGGGAACACTGAAGCTTTCTTT. It encodes CASSRGQVGNTEAFF.

The chain links TRBV19 to TRBJ2-7; TRBD1 is a possible D gene (6 bases). The germline CDR1 and CDR2 sequences are LNHDA and SQIVND (reference sequence). The CDR3 has 18 residues. The V end lost 4 bases, the J end lost 1 base, and 23 bases lay between the germline ends. The CDR3 sequence: CASSSQGIRTEGSYEQYF. Written as DNA, the CDR3 is TGTGCCAGTAGTAGTCAGGGGATTCGGACAGAAGGATCCTACGAGCAGTACTTC.

The chain has TRBV6-6 and TRBJ2-5; a weak D match, TRBD2 (6 bases). CDR3 length: 13 amino acids. V was pared by 7 bases and J by 4 bases, with 13 bases between. The germline V gene has CDR1 MNHNY and CDR2 SVGAGI (reference sequence). CDR3 DNA: TGTGCCAGCACCCTGGGGGGAGGAGAGACCCAGTACTTC. This translates into CASTLGGGETQYF.

The chain uses TRBV7-3 and TRBJ1-1, with D perhaps matching TRBD1 (5 bases). This CDR3 has 13 residues. Germline V gene sequence: CDR1 SGHTA, CDR2 FQGTGA. V lost 4 bases and J lost 0, with 6 bases in between. CDR3 in DNA: TGTGCCAGCAGCTCACAGGTGAACACTGAAGCTTTCTTT. Residues: CASSSQVNTEAFF.

This chain connects TRBV28 to TRBJ2-1; D is undetermined. CDR1 MDHEN and CDR2 SYDVKM come from the germline V gene. V was trimmed by 7 bases and J by 0 bases, leaving 16 bases between them. CDR3 length: 16 residues. The CDR3 loop is CASNLISSGSYNEQFF. The CDR3 bases are TGTGCCAGCAACCTTATCTCGTCGGGCTCCTACAATGAGCAGTTCTTC. The full variable domain, completed using reference TRBV28 and TRBJ2-1, is DVKVTQSSRYLVKRTGEKVFLECVQDMDHENMFWYRQDPGLGLRLIYFSYDVKMKEKGDIPEGYSVSREKKERFSLILESASTNQTSMYLCASNLISSGSYNEQFFGPGTRLTVL.

V gene TRBV28 combines with J gene TRBJ1-2, with 8 bases that match TRBD1. V trimming: 7 bases; J trimming: 5 bases; junction bases outside the gene matches: 6. The CDR3 sequence is 13 residues long. In germline, CDR1 is MDHEN, CDR2 SYDVKM. Written as DNA, the CDR3 is TGTGCCAGCACCGCAGGGGGCGGGTATGGCTACACCTTC. As protein: CASTAGGGYGYTF.

The V and J genes are TRBV5-4 and TRBJ1-2, with 9 positions matching TRBD1. Per germline, CDR1 SGHNT and CDR2 YYREEE (reference sequence). V shed 5 bases, J shed 1 base, and the junction held 3 bases outside the gene matches. The CDR3 is made up of 14 amino acids. This chain's CDR3 is CASRGTGNNYGYTF. In DNA form, the CDR3 reads TGTGCCAGCAGGGGGACAGGGAATAACTATGGCTACACCTTC.